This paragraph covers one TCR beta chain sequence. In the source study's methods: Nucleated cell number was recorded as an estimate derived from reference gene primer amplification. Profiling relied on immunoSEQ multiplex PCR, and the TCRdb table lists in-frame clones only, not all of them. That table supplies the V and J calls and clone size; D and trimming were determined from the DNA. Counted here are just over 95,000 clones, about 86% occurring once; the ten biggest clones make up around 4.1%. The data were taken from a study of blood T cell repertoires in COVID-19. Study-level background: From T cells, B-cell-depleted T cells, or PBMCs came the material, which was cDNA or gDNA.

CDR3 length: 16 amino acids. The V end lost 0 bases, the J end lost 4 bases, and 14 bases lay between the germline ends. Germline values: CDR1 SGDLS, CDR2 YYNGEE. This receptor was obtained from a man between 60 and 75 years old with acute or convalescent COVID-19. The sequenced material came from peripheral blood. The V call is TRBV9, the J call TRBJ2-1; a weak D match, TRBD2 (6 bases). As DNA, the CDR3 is TGTGCCAGCAGCGTAGGTGGGGGAGGAGGTTACAATGAGCAGTTCTTC. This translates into CASSVGGGGGYNEQFF.